This T cell receptor (beta chain) derives from a study of glioma-infiltrating T cells. Germline CDR1 is MNHEY and CDR2 is SMNVEV (reference sequence). The CDR3 extends over 15 amino acids. The V segment lost 5 bases and the J segment 3 bases; nucleotides outside the gene matches: 7. This clonotype has at least ten counts. TCR alpha and beta CDR3 regions were amplified from RNA using iRepertoire nested multiplex PCR. TCRdb ran MiXCR on the multiplex PCR reads and lists one entry per CDR3 protein. The sample includes more than 20,000 distinct CDR3 sequences, approximately 25% of them seen just once. This receptor was obtained from a human donor with low-grade glioma or glioblastoma, undergoing nonglioma brain surgery, or in good health (not recorded which). Sequenced: glioma tissue, nonneoplastic brain tissue, or PBMCs (not recorded which). The gene calls are TRBV27 and TRBJ2-1; 7 bases map to TRBD2. The CDR3 protein is CASSPLGGGYNEQFF. The CDR3 nucleotides read TGTGCCAGCAGTCCCCTTGGCGGGGGCTACAATGAGCAGTTCTTC.